This T cell receptor (beta chain) derives from a study of T cells after yellow fever vaccination (dated by TCRdb to about 2019). With regard to the full study: The SMART-Seq v4 Ultra Low Input RNA kit was used to prepare libraries from fractions with low cell numbers. Blood samples were taken at several timepoints before and after primary and secondary immunization, and bulk PBMC replicates and cell subsets were isolated. Two healthy male donors made up the cohort, one aged 18 to 30 years and the other aged 30 to 39 years. Bulk TCR alpha and beta repertoires were sequenced longitudinally to track T-cell clones before and after primary and booster YFV17D yellow fever vaccination. Study-level results and caveats: Because the study included only a couple of donors, the extent to which the findings can be generalized is limited. Computational filtering was needed because FACS-sorted repertoires could contain abundant contaminating clonotypes from the bulk population. After the booster, most clones that had expanded after primary vaccination were detected again (around 96% of CD4 and 88% of CD8), suggesting broad maintenance of memory. A small share of clonotypes was detected in both CD4 and CD8 compartments, with the overlap likely arising from convergent recombination. Compared with the primary T-cell response, the secondary T-cell response was faster but weaker, reaching its peak on day 5 rather than on day 15.

TCR cDNA was synthesized by 5'RACE template switching, which introduced a universal primer site and unique molecular identifiers. Priming for cDNA synthesis came from both the TCR alpha and TCR beta constant segments. Library amplification used two PCR steps, and the second PCR step added sample barcodes and sequencing adapters. Libraries were sequenced on Illumina HiSeq 2500 (2x100 bp) or NovaSeq (2x150 bp). Regarding the original processing steps: Reads were demultiplexed and collapsed into UMI consensus sequences with MIGEC, and V(D)J alignment was performed with MiXCR. Vaccine-responding clonotypes were defined with edgeR using replicate PBMC samples, requiring FDR below 0.01 and a log2 fold change above 5 up to day 15. Bulk clonotypes were assigned CD4 or CD8 identity according to which sequenced CD4 or CD8 repertoire held them at higher abundance. TCRdb ran its own pipeline on the public reads, namely fastp trimming at Q25 and MiXCR clone calling, and kept in-frame beta chains. Identical CDR3 proteins give one entry, which carries the most common genes and DNA. TCRdb's processing, not the study's, gives the V and J calls here. The sample table shows approximately 70,000 distinct CDR3 sequences, and about 7.7% are seen once. The ten largest clones capture approximately 30% of the sample.

This clonotype showed up many times. Its antigen target is currently unknown. Per-nucleotide qualities are absent, and no much larger clonotype sits a single base away. The junction shows trimming of 0 bases on V and 0 bases on J, plus 15 bases between the germline ends. The CDR3 numbers 17 residues from cysteine through valine. This entry keeps only the CDR3 DNA: 51 bases, framed from base 1. CDR1 and CDR2 (MGHDK, SYGVNS) derive from the germline V gene. In the paper's terms, the treatment or condition label means: live attenuated yellow fever vaccine strain. PBMCs were isolated from peripheral blood using a standard Ficoll-Paque protocol. Dynabeads CD4 and CD8 positive selection kits were used to isolate CD4 and CD8 T-cell fractions. TriZol was used to extract RNA from bulk PBMCs, CD4 and CD8 fractions, and dextramer-positive and dextramer-negative fractions.

This TCR came from a man in his late teens or twenties who received the YFV17D yellow fever vaccine. Sequencing was performed on CD8+ T cells sorted from PBMCs, taken around 10 days after the first yellow fever vaccination. Recombination joined TRBV25-1 with TRBJ2-7, with no reliable assignment of the D segment. The nucleotides are TGTGCCAGCAGTGAATACTCCGGACCGATGAGCTCCTACGAGCAGTACGTC. It translates as CASSEYSGPMSSYEQYV.